Following are 6 T cell receptor beta chains from one sample sequenced in a study of T cells in Graves' hyperthyroidism and ophthalmopathy. RNA transcripts provided the source from which TCR beta CDR3 regions were amplified. HTBI primers drove first-round RT-PCR of the TCR CDR3. TCRdb re-called the multiplex PCR reads with MiXCR, one entry per CDR3 protein. The sample lists about 270,000 distinct CDR3 sequences; around 25% were seen once. The specimen was blood. The source is a middle-aged woman with Graves' ophthalmopathy.

There are many counts of this clonotype. V and J are TRBV6-1 and TRBJ2-7; D may be TRBD1 or TRBD2 (6 bases each). V gave up 6 bases and J gave up 1 base, with 13 bases separating them. This CDR3 is built from 14 residues. CDR1 and CDR2 from the germline V gene are MNHNS and SASEGT. The CDR3 protein is CASRLQGGSYEQYF. CDR3 coding DNA: TGTGCCAGCAGGCTCCAAGGGGGGTCCTACGAGCAGTACTTC.

The V call is TRBV15, the J call TRBJ1-1; no clear D. Germline CDR1 is LNHNV and CDR2 is YYDKDF (reference sequence). V was pared by 0 bases and J by 6 bases, with 8 bases between. The CDR3 consists of 13 residues. The CDR3 region has the DNA TGTGCCACCAGCAGAGATCTGAGGTCTGAAGCTTTCTTT. Translated: CATSRDLRSEAFF.

In this sample, this clonotype turned up a few times. In DNA, the CDR3 is TGTGCCAGCAGGATAACCGGGACTAGCGGGGGCTACGAGCAGTACTTC. This sequence encodes CASRITGTSGGYEQYF. The chain employs TRBV28 and TRBJ2-7; 14 positions match TRBD2. Germline V CDR1 and CDR2: MDHEN, SYDVKM. This CDR3 is 16 amino acids long. The V gene end was trimmed by 6 bases and the J gene end by 3 bases; junction bases not matched to a gene: 7.

The chain links TRBV12-3 or TRBV12-4 to TRBJ2-5, with D tentatively TRBD2 (6 bases). This CDR3 is built from 16 residues. The V end was cut by 0 bases, the J end by 1 base, with 12 bases between. The CDR3 protein is CASSLALTSAQETQYF. The CDR3 bases are TGTGCCAGCAGTTTAGCCTTGACTAGTGCCCAAGAGACCCAGTACTTC.

This clonotype was detected many times. The chain has TRBV28 and TRBJ2-7; the D is unclear. V shed 3 bases and J shed 2 bases, with 8 bases lying between them. The length of the CDR3 is 13 residues. Germline CDR1 is MDHEN and CDR2 is SYDVKM. The DNA for the CDR3 is TGTGCCAGCAGTTTTGAGGTTCCCTACGAGCAGTACTTC. Protein sequence: CASSFEVPYEQYF.

This clonotype was counted ten times or more. This chain uses TRBV28 with TRBJ2-2; 7 bases match TRBD1. Germline V gives CDR1 MDHEN, CDR2 SYDVKM. This CDR3 is built from 14 residues. V lost 11 bases to trimming and J lost 0 bases; unmatched junction nucleotides: 6. In nucleotides, the CDR3 is TGTGCCGCTCGGGACAGTCCGAACACCGGGGAGCTGTTTTTT. As protein: CAARDSPNTGELFF.